The present T cell receptor beta chain was sequenced within a study of blood T cell repertoires in COVID-19. Study context: Italy, Spain and the United States were the sources of the convalescent and acute COVID-19 samples. PBMCs, B-cell-depleted T cells, or T cells provided the cDNA or gDNA that made up the material.

Authors' data handling: Counts of nucleated cells, estimated from reference gene primer amplification, were obtained. The protocol was immunoSEQ multiplex PCR, while the TCRdb copy is restricted to in-frame clones and leaves out a portion. The V and J calls and clone size were taken over from that table, and D and trimming were inferred from the DNA. The sample holds about 78,000 clones, about 90% seen once. The CDR3 extends over 16 amino acids. Trimming removed 8 bases from V and 7 bases from J; junction bases left unmatched: 17. Germline CDR1 is MRHNA and CDR2 is SNTAGT. The clonotype was recovered from a woman aged 50 to 60 in a cohort sampled during active COVID-19. The specimen sequenced was peripheral blood. This chain links TRBV6-4 with TRBJ2-7; TRBD2 agrees at 10 bases. CDR3 in DNA: TGTGCCAGCCCCGGGTTAGCGGGAGGCGGGCGGGGAGAGCAGTACTTC. Protein sequence: CASPGLAGGGRGEQYF.